The present entry profiles one T cell receptor beta chain with its context. Its cognate antigen is unknown. This entry belongs to a study of T-cell reconstitution after alpha-beta-depleted transplantation in children. Study findings and constraints: A year had passed since transplant, and T-cell counts and diversity by then came mostly from newly produced T cells. About two months after transplant, alpha-beta T cells reportedly came from several hundred expanded graft clones. The high TCRbeta diversity at day 60 in some patients came from surviving recipient T cells and thymic progenitors.

It was with unique molecular identifiers that the TCRbeta library was prepared. One entry per CDR3 protein results from TCRdb running MiXCR on the PCR reads. The data show 500,000 or so distinct CDR3 sequences, roughly 10% seen once. The TCR comes from a female patient aged 2-10 years who had a stem cell transplant for aplastic anemia, so the T cells may come from the graft donor. Sequenced here: PBMCs, mostly from graft donor cells, sampled 180 days after TCRalphabeta/CD19-depleted stem cell transplant.

CDR3 bases: TGCAGCGTTAGGACTAGCGGGAGCGAGGTCACCGGGGAGCTGTTTTTT. Residues: CSVRTSGSEVTGELFF. The chain joins TRBV29-1 to TRBJ2-2, with 13 positions matching TRBD2. The germline V gene encodes CDR1 SQVTM and CDR2 ANQGSEA. The CDR3 has 16 amino acids. Germline trimming cut 5 bases from V and 4 bases from J; bases unmatched to any gene: 7.